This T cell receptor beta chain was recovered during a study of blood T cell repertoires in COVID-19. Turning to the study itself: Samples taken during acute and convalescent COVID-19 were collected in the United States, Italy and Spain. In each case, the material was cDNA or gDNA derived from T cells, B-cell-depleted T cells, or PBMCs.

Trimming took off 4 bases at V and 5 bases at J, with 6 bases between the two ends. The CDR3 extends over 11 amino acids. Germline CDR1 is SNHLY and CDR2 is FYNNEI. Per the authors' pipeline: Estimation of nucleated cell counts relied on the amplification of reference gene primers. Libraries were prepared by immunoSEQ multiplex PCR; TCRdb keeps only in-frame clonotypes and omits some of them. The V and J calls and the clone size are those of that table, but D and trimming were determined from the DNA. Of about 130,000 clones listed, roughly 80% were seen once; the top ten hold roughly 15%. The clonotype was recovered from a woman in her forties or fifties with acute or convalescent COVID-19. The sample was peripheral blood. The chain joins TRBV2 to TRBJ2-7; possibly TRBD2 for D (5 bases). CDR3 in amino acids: CASSGRNEQYF. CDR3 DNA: TGTGCCAGCAGTGGGAGGAACGAGCAGTACTTC. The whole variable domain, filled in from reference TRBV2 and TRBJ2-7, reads EPEVTQTPSHQVTQMGQEVILRCVPISNHLYFYWYRQILGQKVEFLVSFYNNEISEKSEIFDDQFSVERPDGSNFTLKIRSTKLEDSAMYFCASSGRNEQYFGPGTRLTVT.